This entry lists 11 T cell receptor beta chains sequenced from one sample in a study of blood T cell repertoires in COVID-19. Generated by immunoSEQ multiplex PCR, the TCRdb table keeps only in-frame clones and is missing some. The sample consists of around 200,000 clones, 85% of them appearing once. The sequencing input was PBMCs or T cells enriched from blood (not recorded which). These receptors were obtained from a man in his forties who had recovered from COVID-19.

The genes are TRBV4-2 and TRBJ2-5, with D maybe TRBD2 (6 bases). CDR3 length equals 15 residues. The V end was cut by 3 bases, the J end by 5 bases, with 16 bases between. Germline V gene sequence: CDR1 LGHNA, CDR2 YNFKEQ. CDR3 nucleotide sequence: TGTGCCAGCAGCCAGTCGGGAGAAAGGGGTGAGACCCAGTACTTC. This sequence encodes CASSQSGERGETQYF.

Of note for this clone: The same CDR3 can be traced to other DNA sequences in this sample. The CDR3 bases are TGTGCCAGCAGCCCGACTGTCGGTTCCTACGAGCAGTACTTC. Translation gives CASSPTVGSYEQYF. The gene calls are TRBV7-2 and TRBJ2-7; D gene ambiguous. Germline V gives CDR1 SGHTA, CDR2 FQGNSA. Trimming removed 5 bases at V and 1 base at J, with 12 bases between. This CDR3 has 14 residues.

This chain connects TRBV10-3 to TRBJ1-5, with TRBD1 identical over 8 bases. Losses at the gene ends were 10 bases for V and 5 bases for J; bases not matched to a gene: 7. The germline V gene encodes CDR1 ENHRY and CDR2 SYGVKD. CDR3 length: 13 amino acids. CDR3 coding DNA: TGTGCCACCACGGACAGGGAGGATCAGCCCCAGCATTTT. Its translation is CATTDREDQPQHF.

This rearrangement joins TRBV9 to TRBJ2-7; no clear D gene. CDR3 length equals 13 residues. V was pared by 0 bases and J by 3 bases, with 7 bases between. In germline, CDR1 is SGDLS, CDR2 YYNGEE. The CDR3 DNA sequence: TGTGCCAGCAGCGTAGAACACCGCTACGAGCAGTACTTC. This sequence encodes CASSVEHRYEQYF.

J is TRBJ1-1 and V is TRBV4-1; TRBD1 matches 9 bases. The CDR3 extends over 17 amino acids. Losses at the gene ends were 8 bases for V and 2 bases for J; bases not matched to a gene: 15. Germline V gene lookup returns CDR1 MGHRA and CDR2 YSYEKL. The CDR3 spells CASATGGAHRTNTEAFF. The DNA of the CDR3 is TGCGCCAGCGCGACAGGGGGAGCCCACCGGACTAACACTGAAGCTTTCTTT.

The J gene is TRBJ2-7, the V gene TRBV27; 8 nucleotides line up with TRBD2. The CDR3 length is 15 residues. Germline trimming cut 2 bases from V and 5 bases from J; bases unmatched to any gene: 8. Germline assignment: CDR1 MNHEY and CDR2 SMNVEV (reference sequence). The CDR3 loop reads CASSLTGGSGDEQYF. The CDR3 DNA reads TGTGCCAGCAGTTTAACGGGAGGGAGCGGCGACGAGCAGTACTTC.

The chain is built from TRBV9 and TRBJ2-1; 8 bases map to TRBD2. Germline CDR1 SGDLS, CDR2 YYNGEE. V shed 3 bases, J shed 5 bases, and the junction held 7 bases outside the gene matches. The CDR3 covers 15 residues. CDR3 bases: TGTGCCAGCAGCGCCGCTAGCGGGTTACACAATGAGCAGTTCTTC. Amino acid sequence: CASSAASGLHNEQFF.

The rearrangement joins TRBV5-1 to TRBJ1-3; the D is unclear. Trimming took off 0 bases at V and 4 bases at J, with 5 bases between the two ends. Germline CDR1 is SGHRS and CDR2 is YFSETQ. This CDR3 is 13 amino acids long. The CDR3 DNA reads TGCGCCAGCAGCTTGGAGACAGGAAACACCATATATTTT. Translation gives CASSLETGNTIYF.

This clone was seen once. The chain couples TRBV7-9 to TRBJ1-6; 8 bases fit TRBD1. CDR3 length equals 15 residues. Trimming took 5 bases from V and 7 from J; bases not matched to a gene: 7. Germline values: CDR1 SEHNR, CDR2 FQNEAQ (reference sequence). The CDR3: CASSPGTGENSPLHF. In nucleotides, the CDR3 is TGTGCCAGCAGCCCCGGGACAGGAGAAAATTCACCCCTCCACTTT. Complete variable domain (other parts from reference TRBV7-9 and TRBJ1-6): DTGVSQNPRHKITKRGQNVTFRCDPISEHNRLYWYRQTLGQGPEFLTYFQNEAQLEKSRLLSDRFSAERPKGSFSTLEIQRTEQGDSAMYLCASSPGTGENSPLHFGNGTRLTVT.

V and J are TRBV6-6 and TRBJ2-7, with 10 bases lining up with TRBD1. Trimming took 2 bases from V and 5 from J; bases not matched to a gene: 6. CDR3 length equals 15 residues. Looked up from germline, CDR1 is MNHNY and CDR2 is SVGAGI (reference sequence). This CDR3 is CASSYPGTGVHEQYF. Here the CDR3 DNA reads TGTGCCAGCAGTTACCCCGGGACAGGGGTCCACGAGCAGTACTTC.

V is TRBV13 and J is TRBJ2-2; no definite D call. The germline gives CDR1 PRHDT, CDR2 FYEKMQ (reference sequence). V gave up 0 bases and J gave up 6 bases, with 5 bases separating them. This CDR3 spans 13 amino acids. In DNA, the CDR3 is TGTGCCAGCAGCTTAGGACTTCCCGGGGAGCTGTTTTTT. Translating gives CASSLGLPGELFF.